This TCR beta chain was identified in a study of T cells in localized non-small cell lung cancer. On this clone itself: Its specificity is unknown.

General observations from the study: The study sequenced only one region of the tumor. As a result, intratumor heterogeneity could not be excluded and remains possible. Maximal T cell clonality occurred in uninvolved adjacent lung, with tumor ranking below it. Among the top 100 tumor clones, a median around 50 appeared in adjacent lung.

CDR3 length equals 16 residues. Germline lookup yields CDR1 SGHNT and CDR2 YENEEA. Trimming removed 5 bases from V and 9 bases from J, with 23 bases in between. Two independent pathologists confirmed no atypia in lung taken at least 2 cm from tumor. TCRdb's copy holds only in-frame clones and misses some; the assay was immunoSEQ multiplex PCR. This sample has approximately 1,400 clones, with around 24% found just once. The genes are TRBV11-3 and TRBJ1-5; D possibly corresponds to TRBD1 (5 bases). Sequenced material: normal lung tissue next to the tumor, taken before any cancer treatment. The sequence came from a man between 18 and 55 years old with stage II lung adenocarcinoma. In DNA, the CDR3 is TGTGCCAGCAGCCCTCAGACCCCACAGAGGGGTATGCCCCAGCATTTT. It translates to CASSPQTPQRGMPQHF.